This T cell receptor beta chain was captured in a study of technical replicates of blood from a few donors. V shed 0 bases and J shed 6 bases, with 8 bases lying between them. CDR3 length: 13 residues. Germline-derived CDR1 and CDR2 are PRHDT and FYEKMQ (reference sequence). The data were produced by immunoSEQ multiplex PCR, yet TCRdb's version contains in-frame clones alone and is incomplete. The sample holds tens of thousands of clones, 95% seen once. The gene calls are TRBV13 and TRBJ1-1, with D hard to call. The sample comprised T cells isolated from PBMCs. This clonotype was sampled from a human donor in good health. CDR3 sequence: CASSLGGQPEAFF. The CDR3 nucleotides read TGTGCCAGCAGCTTAGGGGGCCAGCCTGAAGCTTTCTTT. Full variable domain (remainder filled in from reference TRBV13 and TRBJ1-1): AAGVIQSPRHLIKEKRETATLKCYPIPRHDTVYWYQQGPGQDPQFLISFYEKMQSDKGSIPDRFSAQQFSDYHSELNMSSLELGDSALYFCASSLGGQPEAFFGQGTRLTVV.